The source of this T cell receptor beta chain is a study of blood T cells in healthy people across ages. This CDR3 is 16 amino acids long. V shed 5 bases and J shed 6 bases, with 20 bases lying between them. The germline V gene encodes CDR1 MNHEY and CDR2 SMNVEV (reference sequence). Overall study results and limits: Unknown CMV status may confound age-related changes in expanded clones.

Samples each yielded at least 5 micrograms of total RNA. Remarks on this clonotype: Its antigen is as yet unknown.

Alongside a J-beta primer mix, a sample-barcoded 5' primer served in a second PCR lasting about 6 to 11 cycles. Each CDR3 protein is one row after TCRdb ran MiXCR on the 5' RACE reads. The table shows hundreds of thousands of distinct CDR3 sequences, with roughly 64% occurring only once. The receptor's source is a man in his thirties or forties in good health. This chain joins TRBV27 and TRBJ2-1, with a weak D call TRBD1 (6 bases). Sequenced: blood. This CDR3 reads CASSVAGTKKTNEQFF. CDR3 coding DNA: TGTGCCAGCAGTGTAGCCGGGACAAAGAAAACCAATGAGCAGTTCTTC.